This T cell receptor (beta chain) was identified during a study of blood T cells in healthy people across ages. Trimming cost V 2 bases and J 6 bases; bases outside gene matches: 5. Looked up from germline, CDR1 is SGHTA and CDR2 is FQGNSA. The CDR3 consists of 15 residues. Sample-barcoded 5' priming and a J-beta primer mix drove a second PCR of about 6 to 12 cycles. TCRdb passed the 5' RACE reads through MiXCR, listing each CDR3 protein once. Among about 830,000 distinct CDR3 sequences listed, roughly 64% were seen once. The sequenced material came from blood. This clonotype was sampled from a man younger than 40 in good health. V gene TRBV7-2 combines with J gene TRBJ2-3; 10 bases agree with TRBD2. DNA of the CDR3: TGTGCCAGCAGCTTACAAGCGGGGGGGGTGGATACGCAGTATTTT. The encoded protein is CASSLQAGGVDTQYF.